Listed below are T cell receptor beta chains from one sample, sequenced in a study of T cells in localized non-small cell lung cancer. TCRdb's table, derived via immunoSEQ multiplex PCR, lists solely in-frame clones and lacks some. Of approximately 30,000 clones in the sample, less than 95% were seen once. Sample: peripheral blood mononuclear cells, taken before any cancer treatment. Source of these receptors: a female donor of 60 years or more with stage II lung adenocarcinoma. The CDR3 runs from the conserved cysteine through the conserved F or W. The D gene is left open where the match is weak. The size entry is marked missing in some rows and otherwise reads once, few, many or a size class.

d_gene	abundance	v_gene	j_gene	CDR3nt	CDR3aa
-	-	TRBV6-5	TRBJ2-5	TGTGCCAGCAGTTACTCAGTGGAGTTGCCCCAGTACTTC	CASSYSVELPQYF
-	few	TRBV30	TRBJ2-5	TGTGCCTGGAGTGTAAAACTTGGGGAGACCCAGTACTTC	CAWSVKLGETQYF
-	few	TRBV29-1	TRBJ1-1	TGCAGCGCTACTCTGCGGTTGTACACTGAAGCTTTCTTT	CSATLRLYTEAFF
-	-	TRBV28	TRBJ1-4	TGTGCCAGCAGGCGGACGGCCCTGGGAGGAAAACTGTTTTTT	CASRRTALGGKLFF
TRBD1	-	TRBV10-3	TRBJ1-5	TGTGCCATCAGTGGGGACAGCCGAAATCAGCCCCAGCATTTT	CAISGDSRNQPQHF
-	-	TRBV28	TRBJ1-5	TGTGCCAGCAGTCCAGACCAGGGCAATCAGCCCCAGCATTTT	CASSPDQGNQPQHF
TRBD2	once	TRBV29-1	TRBJ2-1	TGCAGCGTTGGCCTCTTCGGAAGCGGGGGACGAAATGAGCAGTTCTTC	CSVGLFGSGGRNEQFF
-	-	TRBV15	TRBJ1-2	TGTGCCACCAGCAGAGCACCCTTCGGACGGTTAAACTATGGCTACACCTTC	CATSRAPFGRLNYGYTF
-	-	TRBV12-2	TRBJ2-3	TGTGCAAGTCGCTTTCTTGTCGCCGGAAACACAGATACGCAGTATTTT	CASRFLVAGNTDTQYF
TRBD1	-	TRBV4-1	TRBJ1-6	TGCGCCAGCAGCCAAGGCGGGACAGGGTTAGGGAATTCACCCCTCCACTTT	CASSQGGTGLGNSPLHF
TRBD2	-	TRBV5-1	TRBJ2-3	TGCGCCAGCAGCCAAGGGACTAGCGGCCCGGGTTCAGATACGCAGTATTTT	CASSQGTSGPGSDTQYF
TRBD1	-	TRBV28	TRBJ1-2	TGTGCCAGCAGGACAGGGAACTTGGGCTACACCTTC	CASRTGNLGYTF
TRBD2	-	TRBV10-3	TRBJ2-2	TGTGCCATCAGTGACCTAGCGGGGAACACCGGGGAGCTGTTTTTT	CAISDLAGNTGELFF
-	-	TRBV4-1	TRBJ2-1	TGCGCCAGCAGCCAAGAGATCATAACTTTACAACTCTTC	CASSQEIITLQLF
-	-	TRBV5-1	TRBJ1-1	TGCGCCAGCAGCTTAATGGGATCGAACACTGAAGCTTTCTTT	CASSLMGSNTEAFF
-	-	TRBV6-1	TRBJ1-4	TGTGCCAGCATCAGACAGTTTAATGAAAAACTGTTTTTT	CASIRQFNEKLFF
-	-	TRBV29-1	TRBJ1-1	TGCAGCGTCCAGGGGCCCACTGAAGCTTTCTTT	CSVQGPTEAFF
-	once	TRBV5-6	TRBJ1-4	TGTGCCAGCAGCACCTCGCAGGGTTCGTGGGAGGATGAAAAACTGTTTTTT	CASSTSQGSWEDEKLFF
TRBD1	-	TRBV6-6	TRBJ2-3	TGTGCCAGCAGTACCGGGACAGGCACAGATACGCAGTATTTT	CASSTGTGTDTQYF
-	-	TRBV19	TRBJ1-2	TGTGCCAGTAGTACACAAGGACTCTATGGCTACACCTTC	CASSTQGLYGYTF
TRBD2	-	TRBV19	TRBJ2-3	TGTGCCAGTAGTATTGGACTAGCGGGGATCACAGATACGCAGTATTTT	CASSIGLAGITDTQYF
-	-	TRBV27	TRBJ1-6	TGTGCCAGCAGTTTAAAACCAGAGCGTTCACCCCTCCACTTT	CASSLKPERSPLHF
-	-	TRBV7-2	TRBJ1-3	TGTGCCAGCAGCGTCCGACAGGCCCTCTCTGGAAACACCATATATTTT	CASSVRQALSGNTIYF
-	-	TRBV28	TRBJ2-2	TGTGCCAGCAGTTTAGGTTGGGCCGGGGAGCTGTTTTTT	CASSLGWAGELFF
-	-	TRBV7-2	TRBJ1-2	TGTGCCAGCAGCTTAAGTCCCTCGGGGGGCTATGGCTACACCTTC	CASSLSPSGGYGYTF
-	-	TRBV11-2	TRBJ2-5	TGTGCCAGCAGTCTAACGAGAGAGACCCAGTACTTC	CASSLTRETQYF
-	-	TRBV28	TRBJ2-5	TGTGCCAGCAGCCCCTCGGAGCGAACCCTCAAGAAGAACCAGTACTTC	CASSPSERTLKKNQYF
-	-	TRBV7-9	TRBJ2-3	TGTGCCAGCAGCCCACCTTCAGGGGATACGCAGTATTTT	CASSPPSGDTQYF
TRBD1	-	TRBV10-3	TRBJ1-6	TGTGCCATCAGTGAACAGGGGGGGAATTCACCCCTCCACTTT	CAISEQGGNSPLHF
-	-	TRBV5-1	TRBJ1-1	TGCGCCAGCAGCCCCGGGGGCTACACTGAAGCTTTCTTT	CASSPGGYTEAFF
-	-	TRBV4-1	TRBJ1-5	TGCGCCAGCAGCCAGAACAGCAATCAGCCCCAGCATTTT	CASSQNSNQPQHF
-	-	TRBV28	TRBJ2-3	TGTGCCAGCAGTTTAATCACAGATACGCAGTATTTT	CASSLITDTQYF
TRBD1	-	TRBV9	TRBJ2-5	TGTGCCAGCAGCCTAGCCCCAACCGGGACAGGGTCCCAAGAGACCCAGTACTTC	CASSLAPTGTGSQETQYF
-	-	TRBV15	TRBJ1-6	TGTGCCACCAGCAGAGGGCAGGGAGAGTCACCCCTCCACTTT	CATSRGQGESPLHF
-	-	TRBV5-4	TRBJ2-7	TGTGCCAGCAGCTTGGCCGGGACCGCCTACGAGCAGTACTTC	CASSLAGTAYEQYF
TRBD1	-	TRBV30	TRBJ1-1	TGTGCCTGGGCGGGACAGTTTGAAGCTTTCTTT	CAWAGQFEAFF
TRBD1	-	TRBV19	TRBJ2-3	TGTGCCAGTAGTTTGGGGACAGACACAGATACGCAGTATTTT	CASSLGTDTDTQYF
-	-	TRBV5-1	TRBJ2-3	TGCGCCAGCAGCTTGGAGGCCTCAGATACGCAGTATTTT	CASSLEASDTQYF
-	-	TRBV19	TRBJ1-1	TGTGCCAGTAGTATATCAGGTTGGCAGGGTGCCAACACTGAAGCTTTCTTT	CASSISGWQGANTEAFF
-	-	TRBV30	TRBJ2-7	TGTGCCTGGAGTGTAGGGCAACTCTACGAGCAGTACTTC	CAWSVGQLYEQYF